The T cell receptor beta chain described here comes from a study of blood T cell repertoires in COVID-19. Study-wide context: Spain, Italy and the United States supplied samples that represented acute and convalescent COVID-19. T cells, B-cell-depleted T cells, or PBMCs supplied cDNA or gDNA.

In the authors' methods: Estimation of nucleated cell counts relied on the amplification of reference gene primers. Sequencing was performed with immunoSEQ multiplex PCR; in TCRdb, only in-frame clones are kept and a portion is missing. V, J and clone size are those of that table, while D and trimming were read from the DNA. The sample contains about 210,000 clones, 92% of which appear only once. V dropped 0 bases and J dropped 7 bases, with 10 bases sitting between them. The germline V gene encodes CDR1 MNHEY and CDR2 SVGAGI. The CDR3 contains 13 residues. This chain links TRBV6-5 with TRBJ2-7; TRBD1 might be the D (6 bases). This sequence originates from a young man with acute or convalescent COVID-19. The source material was peripheral blood. The CDR3 DNA follows: TGTGCCAGCAGTTACTCGCAGGGGCAAGAGCAGTACTTC. Protein: CASSYSQGQEQYF.